Listed below are T cell receptor beta chains from one sample, sequenced in a study of OX40 agonist ivuxolimab in advanced cancers. Sequencing was performed with immunoSEQ multiplex PCR; in TCRdb, only in-frame clones are kept and a portion is missing. Here the sample spans tens of thousands of clones, roughly 83% being singletons. The specimen was CD4+ or CD8+ T cells sorted from blood, collected in a trial of the OX40 agonist ivuxolimab. The receptors stem from an adult with an advanced solid tumor such as melanoma, head and neck, liver or kidney cancer. Both conserved end residues are part of each CDR3.

v_call cdr3_aa
TRBV6-4 CASSDGTSFYSNQPQHF
TRBV7-9 CASSSPNTGHLYNEQFF
TRBV7-6 CASSITGTGELFF
TRBV28 CASSSRGNTEAFF
TRBV5-1 CASSLDGSEAFF
TRBV21-1 CASSKVPESYEQYF
TRBV6-6 CASSYSSGGAKEQFF
TRBV19 CASSGSGDYEQYF
TRBV5-6 CASSSIEGGETQYF
TRBV5-4 CASSFRQGALGTEAFF
TRBV9 CASSPGTLDYNEQFF
TRBV14 CASSPNLSGANVLTF
TRBV27 CASSLGSGQGYNEQFF
TRBV9 CASNPYGTAQETQYF
TRBV10-2 CASSDSERETQYF
TRBV5-6 CASSSIRTGAYSNQPQHF
TRBV27 CASSFGTETYEQYF
TRBV19 CASKVGNQPQHF
TRBV7-3 CASSLETRQGCNQPQHF
TRBV4-1 CASSQAENRGPNQPQHF
TRBV5-1 CASSSVAGSPTGELFF
TRBV30 CASRALWDNYGYTF